Listed below are T cell receptor beta chains from one sample, sequenced in a study of T cells after yellow fever vaccination. Each CDR3 protein gets one entry after TCRdb re-called the 5' RACE reads with MiXCR. The sample holds 300,000 to 400,000 distinct CDR3 sequences, roughly 10% seen once. This specimen was CD4+ T cells sorted from PBMCs, taken 45 days after the yellow fever booster vaccination. These receptors originate from a man between 18 and 29 years old who received the YFV17D yellow fever vaccine. The CDR3 runs from the conserved cysteine through the conserved F or W. A D gene is named only where the DNA matches it firmly.

NA | TRBJ1-1 | TRBV20-1 | CSAREGNTEAFF
NA | TRBJ2-1 | TRBV29-1 | CSIAGVGDEQFF
TRBD2 | TRBJ2-3 | TRBV5-1 | CASSESGGPGTQYF
TRBD1 | TRBJ1-3 | TRBV6-1 | CASTEGQASGNTIYF
NA | TRBJ1-5 | TRBV27 | CASSVDRGGPQHF
TRBD1 | TRBJ1-2 | TRBV5-8 | CASSFLGTGGHGYTF
NA | TRBJ2-1 | TRBV4-3 | CASSQGFIGANNEQFF
NA | TRBJ2-2 | TRBV7-2 | CASSLALRAGELFF
NA | TRBJ1-2 | TRBV6-2/TRBV6-3 | CASSQPQGNYGYTF
NA | TRBJ1-6 | TRBV7-9 | CASSLAGDESPLHF
NA | TRBJ2-2 | TRBV24-1 | CATSDPGGATTGELFF
TRBD1 | TRBJ2-5 | TRBV6-5 | CASSIRDREWETQYF
TRBD1 | TRBJ1-4 | TRBV6-1 | CASSDRQGGEKLFF
TRBD1 | TRBJ1-6 | TRBV6-5 | CASSYSDTGEDSPLHF
NA | TRBJ2-7 | TRBV5-1 | CASSLPGRGLSYEQYF
NA | TRBJ2-1 | TRBV7-9 | CASSLGGGGTYNEQFF
TRBD2 | TRBJ2-5 | TRBV7-2 | CASSSTSGAVGTQYF
NA | TRBJ2-7 | TRBV5-1 | CASSLHEQYF
NA | TRBJ2-3 | TRBV7-6 | CASSITPLRDTQYF
NA | TRBJ2-2 | TRBV7-9 | CASSLARPLNTGELFF
NA | TRBJ1-2 | TRBV5-1 | CASSAGGPSYGYTF
NA | TRBJ2-1 | TRBV7-2 | CASSLTRGWNEQFF
NA | TRBJ1-1 | TRBV6-2/TRBV6-3 | CASTNTGSGAFF
NA | TRBJ2-4 | TRBV20-1 | CSARGAVATSGNIQYF
TRBD2 | TRBJ2-3 | TRBV4-1 | CASSQPRGGADTQYF
TRBD2 | TRBJ2-3 | TRBV20-1 | CSAISGGGPDTQYF
TRBD1 | TRBJ1-2 | TRBV15 | CATSSPGGTGKGEGYTF
NA | TRBJ2-1 | TRBV4-3 | CASSQVHEGNEQFF
NA | TRBJ2-2 | TRBV5-1 | CASSLEGTAPGELFF
TRBD1 | TRBJ2-2 | TRBV5-1 | CASSYDRAGELFF
NA | TRBJ1-2 | TRBV6-2/TRBV6-3 | CASSYEGWEGYTF
NA | TRBJ2-3 | TRBV12-3/TRBV12-4 | CASSSLVSTDTQYF
TRBD1 | TRBJ1-2 | TRBV20-1 | CSARDPGTAQVYGYTF
TRBD1 | TRBJ1-5 | TRBV12-3/TRBV12-4 | CASRRGQGGEPQHF
TRBD2 | TRBJ2-3 | TRBV2 | CASSRTSFSDTQYF
NA | TRBJ1-1 | TRBV2 | CASSFGALEAFF
TRBD2 | TRBJ2-5 | TRBV20-1 | CSASSSGVFQETQYF
NA | TRBJ2-6 | TRBV18 | CASSPWTETFSGANVLTF
TRBD1 | TRBJ2-1 | TRBV2 | CASRGQGAISEQFF
TRBD2 | TRBJ2-3 | TRBV3-1 | CASSLTTSYQRGGPQYF